This T cell receptor beta chain was identified during a study of blood T cell repertoires in COVID-19. On the study more broadly: PBMCs, B-cell-depleted T cells, or T cells provided the cDNA or gDNA that made up the material.

Measured with immunoSEQ multiplex PCR; TCRdb has only the in-frame clones, and not every one. The sample lists 170,000 or so clones; 88% were seen once. Those who participated ranged in age from 18 to 89 years and resided in about two dozen US areas. The V gene's germline CDR1 is KGHSH and CDR2 LQKENI. Losses at the gene ends were 3 bases for V and 5 bases for J; bases not matched to a gene: 10. This CDR3 has 18 amino acids. The chain employs TRBV18 and TRBJ2-5; 15 bases line up with TRBD2. Specimen: PBMCs or T cells enriched from blood (not recorded which). The sequence was collected from a woman aged 18 to 35 who had recovered from COVID-19. The CDR3: CASSPRTSGRAGKETQYF. The CDR3 DNA is TGTGCCAGCTCACCCCGGACTAGCGGGAGGGCGGGGAAGGAGACCCAGTACTTC.